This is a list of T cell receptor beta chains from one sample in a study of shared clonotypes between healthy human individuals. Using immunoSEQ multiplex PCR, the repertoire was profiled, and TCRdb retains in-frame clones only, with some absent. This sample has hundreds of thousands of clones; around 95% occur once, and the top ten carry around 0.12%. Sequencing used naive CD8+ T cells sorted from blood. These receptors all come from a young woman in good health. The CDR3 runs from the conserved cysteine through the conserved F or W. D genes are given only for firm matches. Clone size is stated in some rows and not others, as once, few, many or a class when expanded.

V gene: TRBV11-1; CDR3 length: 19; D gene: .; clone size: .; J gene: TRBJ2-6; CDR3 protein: CASSPEGEGTPSGANVLTF; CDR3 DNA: TGTGCCAGCAGCCCAGAGGGAGAGGGGACCCCCTCTGGGGCCAACGTCCTGACTTTC
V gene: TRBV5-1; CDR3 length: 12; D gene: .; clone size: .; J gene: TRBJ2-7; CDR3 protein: CASRDTSYEQYF; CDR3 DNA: TGCGCCAGCAGGGACACATCCTACGAGCAGTACTTC
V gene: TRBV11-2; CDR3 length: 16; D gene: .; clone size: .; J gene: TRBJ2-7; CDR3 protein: CASSFVGGERRYEQYF; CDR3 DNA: TGTGCCAGCAGCTTTGTGGGGGGTGAGCGAAGGTACGAGCAGTACTTC
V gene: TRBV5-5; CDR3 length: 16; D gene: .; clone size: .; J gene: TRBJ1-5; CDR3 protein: CASSLDRKQGNQPQHF; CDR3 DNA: TGTGCCAGCAGCTTGGACAGGAAGCAGGGCAATCAGCCCCAGCATTTT
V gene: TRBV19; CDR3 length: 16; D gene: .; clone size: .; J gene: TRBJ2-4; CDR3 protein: CASQARGAQPVFIQYF; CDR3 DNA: TGTGCCAGTCAGGCGAGAGGGGCCCAGCCGGTGTTCATTCAGTACTTC
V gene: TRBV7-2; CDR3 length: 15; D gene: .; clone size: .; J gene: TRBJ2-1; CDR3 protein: CASSADRFVYNEQFF; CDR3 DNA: TGTGCCAGCAGCGCTGACAGGTTTGTCTACAATGAGCAGTTCTTC
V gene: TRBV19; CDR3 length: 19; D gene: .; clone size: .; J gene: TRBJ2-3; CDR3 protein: CASSIWTLAASVGTDTQYF; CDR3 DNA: TGTGCCAGTAGTATTTGGACCTTGGCGGCTTCAGTGGGGACAGATACGCAGTATTTT
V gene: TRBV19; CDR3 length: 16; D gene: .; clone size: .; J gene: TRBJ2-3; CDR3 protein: CASSNSHGGATDTQYF; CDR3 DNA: TGTGCCAGTAGTAACTCCCACGGGGGAGCGACAGATACGCAGTATTTT
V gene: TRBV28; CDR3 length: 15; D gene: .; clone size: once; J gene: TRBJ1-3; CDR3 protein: CASNGGRTSGNTIYF; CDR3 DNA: TGTGCCAGCAACGGTGGCAGGACCTCTGGAAACACCATATATTTT
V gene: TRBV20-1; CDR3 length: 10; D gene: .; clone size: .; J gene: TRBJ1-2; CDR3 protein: CSARGNGYTF; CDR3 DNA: TGCAGTGCTAGAGGGAATGGCTACACCTTC
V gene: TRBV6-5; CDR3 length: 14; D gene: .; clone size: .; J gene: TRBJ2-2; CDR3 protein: CASSYSARTGELFF; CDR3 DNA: TGTGCCAGCAGTTACTCCGCACGAACCGGGGAGCTGTTTTTT
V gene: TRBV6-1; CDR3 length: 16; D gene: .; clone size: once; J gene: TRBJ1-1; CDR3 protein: CASSEVLGLLNTEAFF; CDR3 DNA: TGTGCCAGCAGTGAAGTCTTAGGGCTGTTGAACACTGAAGCTTTCTTT
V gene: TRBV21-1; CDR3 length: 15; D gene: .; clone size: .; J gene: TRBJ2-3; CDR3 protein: CASSTGTRFPDTQYF; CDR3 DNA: TGTGCCAGCAGCACCGGGACTAGGTTCCCCGATACGCAGTATTTT
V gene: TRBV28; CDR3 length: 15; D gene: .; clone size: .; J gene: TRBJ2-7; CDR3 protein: CASSLVRRGTYEQYF; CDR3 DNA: TGTGCCAGCAGTTTAGTACGGAGGGGAACCTACGAGCAGTACTTC
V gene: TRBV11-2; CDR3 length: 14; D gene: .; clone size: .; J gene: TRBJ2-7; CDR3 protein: CASSQSGSSYEQYF; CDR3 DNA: TGTGCCAGCAGCCAGAGCGGGTCCTCCTACGAGCAGTACTTC
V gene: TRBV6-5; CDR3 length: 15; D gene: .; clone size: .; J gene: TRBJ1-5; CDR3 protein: CASSPQQYSNQPQHF; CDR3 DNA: TGTGCCAGCAGTCCCCAGCAATATAGCAATCAGCCCCAGCATTTT
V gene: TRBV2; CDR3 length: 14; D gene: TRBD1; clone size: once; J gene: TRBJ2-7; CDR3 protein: CASRTDRGFYEQYF; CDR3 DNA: TGTGCCAGCAGGACGGACAGGGGGTTTTACGAGCAGTACTTC
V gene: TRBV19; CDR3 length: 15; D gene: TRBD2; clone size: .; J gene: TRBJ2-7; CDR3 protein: CASSILAGVGYEQYF; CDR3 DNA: TGTGCCAGTAGTATCCTTGCGGGAGTTGGCTACGAGCAGTACTTC
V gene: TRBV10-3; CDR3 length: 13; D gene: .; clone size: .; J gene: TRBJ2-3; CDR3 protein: CAMRGELADTQYF; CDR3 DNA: TGTGCCATGAGGGGAGAGCTCGCAGATACGCAGTATTTT
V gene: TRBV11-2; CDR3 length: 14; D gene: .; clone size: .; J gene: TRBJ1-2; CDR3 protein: CASSLDNKGSGYTF; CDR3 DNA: TGTGCCAGCAGCTTAGATAACAAAGGCAGCGGCTACACCTTC
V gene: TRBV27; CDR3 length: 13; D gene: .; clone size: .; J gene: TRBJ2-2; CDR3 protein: CASRGSNTGELFF; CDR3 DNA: TGTGCCAGCAGGGGATCGAACACCGGGGAGCTGTTTTTT
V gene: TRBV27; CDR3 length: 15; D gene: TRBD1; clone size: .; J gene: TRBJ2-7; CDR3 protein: CASSSTGGSVYEQYF; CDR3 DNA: TGTGCCAGCAGTTCTACAGGGGGCTCGGTGTACGAGCAGTACTTC